The rows below give T cell receptor beta chains drawn from one sample of a study of T cells in localized non-small cell lung cancer. Assay used: immunoSEQ multiplex PCR; TCRdb lists only in-frame clones, some missing. The sample holds some 28,000 clones, approximately 90% seen once. The sequences come from peripheral blood, collected before any cancer treatment. The receptors stem from a woman between 18 and 55 years old with stage I lung adenocarcinoma. Each CDR3 is given with its conserved first and last residue. The D gene is left open where the match is weak. Size is omitted from some rows. Given values are once, few, many or a class for expanded clones.

abundance	d_gene	len	j_gene	v_gene	CDR3aa	CDR3nt
.	.	14	TRBJ1-1	TRBV19	CASSINRVNTEAFF	TGTGCCAGTAGTATCAACCGGGTGAACACTGAAGCTTTCTTT
.	.	15	TRBJ2-3	TRBV7-2	CASSTGQRGTDTQYF	TGTGCCAGCAGCACCGGACAGAGGGGCACAGATACGCAGTATTTT
few	TRBD2	16	TRBJ2-2	TRBV29-1	CSVEPVAGGRTGELFF	TGCAGCGTTGAACCCGTAGCGGGAGGGCGGACCGGGGAGCTGTTTTTT
.	.	15	TRBJ1-2	TRBV4-3	CASSQDSGPGEGYTF	TGCGCCAGCAGCCAAGATTCCGGGCCAGGGGAAGGCTACACCTTC
.	.	14	TRBJ2-2	TRBV5-8	CASSRWGLAGELFF	TGTGCCAGCAGCCGGTGGGGTCTAGCCGGGGAGCTGTTTTTT
.	TRBD2	15	TRBJ2-2	TRBV19	CASSPLAGSTGELFF	TGTGCCAGTAGTCCTTTAGCGGGATCCACCGGGGAGCTGTTTTTT
.	.	14	TRBJ2-7	TRBV27	CASSSEGLLGEQYF	TGTGCCAGCAGTTCCGAGGGTCTCCTAGGCGAGCAGTACTTC
.	TRBD2	15	TRBJ2-4	TRBV27	CASSLAGPAGKDQYF	TGTGCCAGCAGTTTGGCGGGTCCAGCGGGGAAGGATCAGTACTTC
.	.	15	TRBJ1-4	TRBV5-1	CASSFGGSTNEKLFF	TGCGCCAGCAGTTTTGGGGGTTCAACTAATGAAAAACTGTTTTTT
once	.	14	TRBJ1-1	TRBV7-2	CASSLGRGNTEAFF	TGTGCCAGCAGCTTGGGCAGGGGTAACACTGAAGCTTTCTTT
.	.	13	TRBJ2-1	TRBV18	CASSPGDLNEQFF	TGTGCCAGCTCACCAGGGGATCTCAATGAGCAGTTCTTC
.	.	13	TRBJ1-2	TRBV29-1	CSVTAGTVAGYTF	TGCAGCGTTACGGCAGGGACCGTCGCTGGCTACACCTTC
.	TRBD2	16	TRBJ2-1	TRBV4-1	CASSLGLAGGSDEQFF	TGCGCCAGCAGCTTGGGACTAGCGGGAGGTTCGGATGAGCAGTTCTTC
.	TRBD2	14	TRBJ2-7	TRBV30	CAWAGLADGYEQYF	TGTGCCTGGGCGGGACTAGCGGATGGCTACGAGCAGTACTTC
.	.	13	TRBJ1-2	TRBV6-1	CASSERPVLGYTF	TGTGCCAGCAGTGAAAGGCCCGTTTTGGGCTACACCTTC
.	.	15	TRBJ2-1	TRBV7-9	CASSFRQGISNEQFF	TGTGCCAGCAGCTTCCGGCAGGGTATTTCGAATGAGCAGTTCTTC
once	.	13	TRBJ2-7	TRBV11-3	CASNKPGVYEQYF	TGTGCCAGCAACAAACCGGGGGTCTACGAGCAGTACTTC
.	.	13	TRBJ1-1	TRBV30	CAWTLQGLAEAFF	TGTGCCTGGACCTTACAGGGTTTGGCTGAAGCTTTCTTT
.	TRBD1	16	TRBJ2-4	TRBV7-9	CASSPGTGLAKNIQYF	TGTGCCAGCAGCCCAGGGACAGGACTAGCCAAAAACATTCAGTACTTC
.	.	12	TRBJ2-4	TRBV29-1	CSVLRGANIQYF	TGCAGCGTCCTCAGGGGGGCAAACATTCAGTACTTC
.	.	15	TRBJ1-1	TRBV6-5	CASSYQFRGDTEAFF	TGTGCCAGCAGTTACCAGTTCCGTGGAGACACTGAAGCTTTCTTT
.	TRBD1	16	TRBJ1-2	TRBV5-4	CASSYGQGVKGYGYTF	TGTGCCAGCAGCTACGGACAGGGGGTAAAAGGCTATGGCTACACCTTC
.	.	13	TRBJ2-5	TRBV18	CASSPPPPETQYF	TGTGCCAGCTCACCACCGCCCCCCGAGACCCAGTACTTC
.	TRBD2	19	TRBJ2-1	TRBV6-4	CASSDSINSGRSSYNEQFF	TGTGCCAGCAGTGACTCAATCAATAGCGGGAGAAGCTCCTACAATGAGCAGTTCTTC
.	.	13	TRBJ1-1	TRBV15	CATSEASNTEAFF	TGTGCCACCAGCGAAGCTTCCAACACTGAAGCTTTCTTT
.	TRBD2	16	TRBJ2-1	TRBV5-1	CASSLAYGTSANEQFF	TGCGCCAGCAGCTTGGCCTATGGGACTAGTGCCAATGAGCAGTTCTTC
.	.	14	TRBJ2-5	TRBV11-3	CASSPHQTQETQYF	TGTGCCAGCAGCCCCCACCAAACCCAAGAGACCCAGTACTTC
.	.	12	TRBJ2-1	TRBV11-3	CASSLEDNRPFF	TGTGCCAGCAGCTTAGAGGATAATCGGCCGTTCTTC
.	TRBD2	16	TRBJ2-7	TRBV30	CARRWLAADFSYEQYF	TGTGCTCGGAGGTGGCTAGCGGCGGACTTTTCCTACGAGCAGTACTTC
.	.	19	TRBJ1-3	TRBV30	CAWSVSRTVPLRPGNTIYF	TGTGCCTGGAGTGTCAGTAGGACAGTCCCCTTGAGGCCTGGAAACACCATATATTTT